Below are 18 T cell receptor beta chains sequenced from a single sample in a study of Tregs in tolerant kidney transplant recipients. Mixed chimerism was transient after nonmyeloablative marrow transplants from related graft donors. Sequencing used immunoSEQ multiplex PCR; TCRdb keeps in-frame clones, though not all of them. Its clone listing holds about 14,000 clones. Specimen: CD8+ T cells from blood (PBMCs), collected 6 months after the transplant. All receptors derive from a human patient who received a combined kidney and bone marrow transplant. The T cells may come from the graft donor.

With regard to this clone: The read stops 3 residues short of the end of the CDR3; the missing end is completed from the germline J gene. The chain joins TRBV7-9 to TRBJ1-2, with D perhaps TRBD1 (5 bases). The V and J ends lost 5 bases and 0 bases respectively, with 13 bases between them. The germline V gene encodes CDR1 SEHNR and CDR2 FQNEAQ (reference sequence). This CDR3 has 15 residues. The CDR3: CASSPPGDPNYGYTF. Partial CDR3 DNA: TGTGCCAGCAGCCCCCCGGGGGACCCTAACTATGGC.

A word on this clone: From the germline J gene comes the end of the CDR3, since the read stops 3 residues before it. This sequence joins TRBV7-9 and TRBJ2-2; D is unclear. Germline V CDR1 and CDR2: SEHNR, FQNEAQ (reference sequence). V lost 2 bases, J lost 6 bases, and 10 bases lay in between. This CDR3 is 14 amino acids long. CDR3 region: CASSLSVKPGELFF. The CDR3 DNA, read in part, is TGTGCCAGCAGCTTATCGGTAAAGCCCGGGGAG.

As to this clone: The CDR3 end is not reached by the read, which stops 3 residues before it; the germline J gene fills it in. V gene TRBV4-1 combines with J gene TRBJ1-4, with TRBD1 matching over 8 bases. The CDR3 is 16 residues long. After removal of 1 base from V and 0 bases from J, the junction contained 1 base not matched to a gene. CDR1 is MGHRA and CDR2 is YSYEKL in the germline V gene. This chain's CDR3 is CASSQGGQATNEKLFF. Partial CDR3 DNA: TGCGCCAGCAGCCAAGGGGGACAGGCAACTAATGAAAAA.

Concerning this clone itself: The CDR3 extends 3 residues past the end of the read, so its final part is completed from the germline J gene. The chain uses TRBV5-6 and TRBJ1-1; D might be TRBD1 (5 bases). The ends were cut back, 0 bases at V and 4 bases at J, with 7 bases in the middle. The CDR3 runs to 13 residues. CDR1 and CDR2 (germline): SGHDT, YYEEEE. The CDR3 spells CASSLGGVTEAFF. The sequenced CDR3 bases are TGTGCCAGCAGCTTGGGAGGGGTCACTGAA.

On this clone itself: The missing CDR3 end, 3 residues past where the read stops, is filled in from the germline J gene. The chain carries TRBV6-1 and TRBJ2-7, with 7 bases matching TRBD1. V gave up 4 bases and J gave up 3 bases; unmatched junction bases: 3. In germline, CDR1 is MNHNS, CDR2 SASEGT. This CDR3 has 13 amino acids. This CDR3 is CASSGTGGYEQYF. Partial CDR3 DNA: TGTGCCAGCAGTGGGACAGGAGGCTACGAG.

Turning to this clone: The read terminates 3 residues ahead of where the CDR3 ends, so the germline J gene completes it. The chain has TRBV29-1 and TRBJ1-1, with D unclear. This CDR3 has 12 residues. V was trimmed by 1 base and J by 6 bases, leaving 9 bases between them. The V gene's germline CDR1 is SQVTM and CDR2 ANQGSEA. The covered CDR3 bases are TGCAGCGTTGAAGCCCCAGGCGCTGAA. Its translation is CSVEAPGAE. The complete CDR3 protein is CSVEAPGAEAFF.

About this clone: From the germline J gene comes the end of the CDR3, since the read stops 3 residues before it. This sequence joins TRBV7-6 and TRBJ1-2; D is ambiguous. The CDR3 length is 16 residues. Germline V lookup: CDR1 SGHVS, CDR2 FNYEAQ. The CDR3 DNA, read in part, is TGTGCCAGCAGCTTAGCGGCTAGCGGGGTCACAGATACC. Translating it yields CASSLAASGVTDT. The complete CDR3 reads CASSLAASGVTDTYTF.

Note on this clone: The read gets to within 3 residues of the CDR3 end, and the germline J gene fills in the rest. The chain couples TRBV7-9 to TRBJ1-2; 8 bases are shared with TRBD1. Germline V gene lookup returns CDR1 SEHNR and CDR2 FQNEAQ (reference sequence). V lost 5 bases and J lost 4; bases outside the gene matches: 9. The CDR3 sequence is 15 residues long. The DNA read from the CDR3 is TGTGCCAGCAGCACCGATCAGGGGGCATTCTATGGC. It translates to CASSTDQGAFYG. The CDR3 in its entirety is CASSTDQGAFYGYTF.

A word on this clone: The read terminates 3 residues before the CDR3 end, so the remaining end is supplied by the germline J gene. The gene calls are TRBV20-1 and TRBJ2-7, with no clear D. Trimming took off 2 bases at V and 3 bases at J, with 11 bases between the two ends. The germline gives CDR1 DFQATT, CDR2 SNEGSKA (reference sequence). CDR3 length: 13 residues. The CDR3 DNA, read in part, is TGCAGTGCTAGAAGCCAGAACTACTACGAG. Translating it yields CSARSQNYYE. The whole CDR3 reads CSARSQNYYEQYF.

On this clone: The read comes to an end 3 residues before the CDR3 does, leaving the germline J gene to fill in the end. The chain couples TRBV19 to TRBJ1-2; the match to TRBD1 covers 8 bases. The CDR3 is made up of 12 amino acids. Germline values: CDR1 LNHDA, CDR2 SQIVND (reference sequence). Trimming took 8 bases from V and 4 from J; bases not matched to a gene: 3. The CDR3 protein is CASLQGAYGYTF. Incomplete CDR3 DNA: TGTGCCAGTCTTCAGGGGGCCTATGGC.

Concerning this clone itself: Germline and junction disagree at one end, which may indicate a read error. This chain's CDR3 is CASREAPGRGGKADTQYF. CDR3 bases read: TGTGCCAGCAGGGAAGCCCCAGGGCGGGGGGGCAAGGCAGATACG. The V call is TRBV2, the J call TRBJ2-3; 9 positions agree with TRBD2. The read terminates 3 residues before the CDR3 end, so the remaining end is supplied by the germline J gene. Germline assignment: CDR1 SNHLY and CDR2 FYNNEI. This CDR3 comprises 18 residues.

On this clone: The CDR3 goes on 3 residues after the read ends, and that part is filled in from the germline J gene. Within the sample, other DNA sequences also encode this same CDR3. V usage is TRBV19 and J usage is TRBJ2-2, with D perhaps TRBD1 or TRBD2 (5 bases each). The CDR3 runs 15 residues. Germline-derived CDR1 and CDR2 are LNHDA and SQIVND (reference sequence). CDR3 DNA, as far as it was read: TGTGCCAGTAGTATAGGAGGGCAGGGAACTTCGCCG. This encodes CASSIGGQGTSP. The whole CDR3 protein is CASSIGGQGTSPLFF. Drawing the rest from reference TRBV19 and TRBJ2-2, the complete variable domain is DGGITQSPKYLFRKEGQNVTLSCEQNLNHDAMYWYRQDPGQGLRLIYYSQIVNDFQKGDIAEGYSVSREKKESFPLTVTSAQKNPTAFYLCASSIGGQGTSPLFFGEGSRLTVL.

Comments on this clone: Sequencing ends 3 residues short of the CDR3 end; the germline J gene provides the rest. J is TRBJ2-1 and V is TRBV13; TRBD2 matches 9 bases. Germline CDR1 reads PRHDT; CDR2 reads FYEKMQ (reference sequence). J was trimmed by 8 bases and V by 3 bases; bases with no gene match: 5. The CDR3 totals 14 residues. The sequenced part of the CDR3 DNA is TGTGCCAGCAGCTTGCGGGGGGGGGACGATGAG. Translation gives CASSLRGGDDE. The CDR3 in full is CASSLRGGDDEQFF.

A word on this clone: The observed sequence ends 3 residues before the CDR3 terminus, with the missing tail filled in from the germline J gene. The chain has TRBV5-1 and TRBJ1-4, with 7 bases aligning to TRBD1. Looked up from germline, CDR1 is SGHRS and CDR2 is YFSETQ. Trimming removed 1 base from V and 0 bases from J; junction bases left unmatched: 12. The CDR3 is made up of 19 amino acids. CDR3: CASSLPETGMAPTNEKLFF. The part of the CDR3 DNA that was read is TGCGCCAGCAGCTTGCCGGAGACAGGGATGGCCCCAACTAATGAAAAA.

About this clone: The read ends 3 residues early relative to the CDR3; the germline J gene fills the gap. The chain couples TRBV23-1 to TRBJ2-7, with 7 positions matching TRBD2. TRBV23-1 is placed among ORFs of uncertain function. CDR3 length equals 12 residues. The trim removed 10 bases at V and 4 bases at J, leaving 7 bases unmatched. The part of the CDR3 DNA that was read is TGCGCCAAAGCGGGATTCTGTTACGAG. This translates into CAKAGFCYE. The CDR3 as a whole reads CAKAGFCYEQYF.

For this clone: The sequence runs out 3 residues before the end of the CDR3; the remainder is reconstructed from the germline J gene. This chain joins TRBV20-1 and TRBJ1-3; 11 nucleotides align to TRBD1. CDR1 and CDR2 (germline): DFQATT, SNEGSKA (reference sequence). The CDR3 contains 15 residues. Trimming cost V 6 bases and J 8 bases; bases outside gene matches: 12. The CDR3 DNA, read in part, is TGCAGTGCGCCGAATCTCGGACAGGGGGCTGACACC. It codes for CSAPNLGQGADT. The whole CDR3 protein is CSAPNLGQGADTIYF.

Regarding this clone: The read ends 3 residues shy of where the CDR3 ends; the end is completed using the germline J gene. This sequence joins TRBV4-1 and TRBJ2-7; 7 bases line up with TRBD1. Germline-derived CDR1 and CDR2 are MGHRA and YSYEKL. The CDR3 covers 14 residues. Losses at the gene ends were 4 bases for V and 4 bases for J; bases not matched to a gene: 7. CDR3 in amino acids: CASSLTRDSYEQYF. The sequenced CDR3 bases are TGCGCCAGCAGCCTGACCCGGGACAGTTACGAG.

On this clone: The CDR3 goes on 3 residues after the read ends, and that part is filled in from the germline J gene. This sequence joins TRBV7-2 and TRBJ1-2, with TRBD1 matching over 8 bases. CDR3 length equals 15 residues. The germline V gene has CDR1 SGHTA and CDR2 FQGNSA. CDR3 DNA (partial): TGTGCCAGCAGCCCCGACAGGGGCCCAACCTACGAC. Its translation is CASSPDRGPTYD. The complete CDR3 sequence is CASSPDRGPTYDYTF.